These T cell receptor beta chains were read from a single sample in a study of T-cell memory formation after mild COVID-19. In TCRdb, the 5' RACE reads were re-called with MiXCR into one record per CDR3 protein. This sample yields around 300,000 distinct CDR3 sequences, of which approximately 20% are seen a single time; around a fifth belongs to the top ten. Sample: PBMCs or a T cell subset sorted from them (not recorded which). These receptors were obtained from a man between 18 and 35 years old who had mild COVID-19 (a few samples of this study predate the infection). Cell type and time point are not known. Each CDR3 is given with its conserved first and last residue. Each record gives: clone size, J gene, D gene, V gene, CDR3 protein, CDR3 DNA. The D gene is left open where the match is weak. The size field is filled for only some rows; it gives once, few, many or a size class.

clone_size: NA; j_call: TRBJ2-3; d_call: NA; v_call: TRBV5-1; cdr3_aa: CASSVDSGDTQYF; cdr3_nt: TGCGCCAGCAGCGTGGATTCTGGAGATACGCAGTATTTT
clone_size: NA; j_call: TRBJ2-5; d_call: NA; v_call: TRBV7-2; cdr3_aa: CASSLMAGERETQYF; cdr3_nt: TGTGCCAGCAGCTTAATGGCGGGTGAGAGGGAGACCCAGTACTTC
clone_size: few; j_call: TRBJ1-4; d_call: NA; v_call: TRBV20-1; cdr3_aa: CSAVDRRNEKLFF; cdr3_nt: TGCAGTGCTGTCGACAGGCGTAATGAAAAACTGTTTTTT
clone_size: NA; j_call: TRBJ1-5; d_call: NA; v_call: TRBV5-6; cdr3_aa: CASSSGGFGNQPQHF; cdr3_nt: TGTGCCAGCAGCTCGGGGGGCTTTGGGAATCAGCCCCAGCATTTT
clone_size: few; j_call: TRBJ1-1; d_call: NA; v_call: TRBV6-5; cdr3_aa: CASGPGGTEAFF; cdr3_nt: TGTGCCAGCGGACCGGGCGGGACTGAAGCTTTCTTT
clone_size: few; j_call: TRBJ2-3; d_call: TRBD2; v_call: TRBV4-1; cdr3_aa: CASSRVAGGTDTQYF; cdr3_nt: TGCGCCAGCAGCCGAGTAGCGGGGGGCACAGATACGCAGTATTTT
clone_size: many; j_call: TRBJ1-4; d_call: NA; v_call: TRBV18; cdr3_aa: CASSPTATNEKLFF; cdr3_nt: TGTGCCAGCTCACCGACAGCAACTAATGAAAAACTGTTTTTT
clone_size: NA; j_call: TRBJ2-7; d_call: NA; v_call: TRBV5-1; cdr3_aa: CASSLDEAYEQYF; cdr3_nt: TGCGCCAGCAGCTTGGACGAAGCCTACGAGCAGTACTTC
clone_size: few; j_call: TRBJ2-1; d_call: TRBD1; v_call: TRBV6-6; cdr3_aa: CASSRQGESYNEQFF; cdr3_nt: TGTGCCAGCAGCAGACAGGGGGAAAGCTACAATGAGCAGTTCTTC
clone_size: NA; j_call: TRBJ1-5; d_call: NA; v_call: TRBV7-2; cdr3_aa: CASSADSGYQPQHF; cdr3_nt: TGTGCCAGCAGCGCCGACAGTGGCTATCAGCCCCAGCATTTT
clone_size: NA; j_call: TRBJ2-1; d_call: TRBD1; v_call: TRBV2; cdr3_aa: CASSSAGTGYLYNEQFF; cdr3_nt: TGTGCCAGCAGTTCAGCCGGGACAGGGTATCTCTACAATGAGCAGTTCTTC
clone_size: few; j_call: TRBJ2-5; d_call: TRBD1; v_call: TRBV4-1; cdr3_aa: CASSQRQGAYQETQYF; cdr3_nt: TGCGCCAGCAGCCAACGACAGGGGGCGTACCAAGAGACCCAGTACTTC
clone_size: NA; j_call: TRBJ1-5; d_call: NA; v_call: TRBV6-1; cdr3_aa: CASSEAPRDQPQHF; cdr3_nt: TGTGCCAGCAGTGAAGCGCCTAGGGATCAGCCCCAGCATTTT
clone_size: NA; j_call: TRBJ1-1; d_call: NA; v_call: TRBV7-9; cdr3_aa: CASSPSGTQHGDGAFF; cdr3_nt: TGTGCCAGCAGCCCTAGTGGGACACAACATGGGGACGGGGCTTTCTTT
clone_size: few; j_call: TRBJ1-2; d_call: NA; v_call: TRBV5-6; cdr3_aa: CASSPTGNYYGYTF; cdr3_nt: TGTGCCAGCAGCCCTACCGGGAATTACTATGGCTACACCTTC
clone_size: few; j_call: TRBJ1-5; d_call: NA; v_call: TRBV7-2; cdr3_aa: CASSFGDYNQPQHF; cdr3_nt: TGTGCCAGCAGCTTCGGGGATTACAATCAGCCCCAGCATTTT
clone_size: NA; j_call: TRBJ2-1; d_call: TRBD2; v_call: TRBV29-1; cdr3_aa: CSVVSGDQYNEQFF; cdr3_nt: TGCAGCGTTGTCAGCGGGGACCAATACAATGAGCAGTTCTTC
clone_size: NA; j_call: TRBJ1-2; d_call: NA; v_call: TRBV5-6; cdr3_aa: CASSLAPDRAPNGYTF; cdr3_nt: TGTGCCAGCAGCTTGGCCCCCGACAGAGCCCCCAATGGCTACACCTTC
clone_size: NA; j_call: TRBJ2-3; d_call: NA; v_call: TRBV7-9; cdr3_aa: CASTVRAGTDTQYF; cdr3_nt: TGTGCCAGCACGGTCCGCGCGGGCACAGATACGCAGTATTTT